These 8 T cell receptor beta chains were all obtained from the same sample, sequenced in a study of T cells in Graves' hyperthyroidism and ophthalmopathy. TCR beta CDR3 region amplification was performed from RNA transcripts. First-round RT-PCR of the TCR CDR3 relied on the HTBI primer set. TCRdb reanalysed the multiplex PCR reads using MiXCR and keeps one entry per CDR3 protein. The sample lists roughly 360,000 distinct CDR3 sequences, approximately 15% occurring once. Sequences were obtained from blood. These receptors were collected from a young man with Graves' hyperthyroidism that later progressed to Graves' ophthalmopathy.

The J gene is TRBJ2-1, the V gene TRBV7-9, with D perhaps matching TRBD1 or TRBD2 (5 bases each). The CDR3 loop spans 15 amino acids. The V gene lost 7 bases and the J gene lost 1 base, with 14 bases spanning the gap. Germline V CDR1 and CDR2: SEHNR, FQNEAQ (reference sequence). The CDR3 sequence: CASTPEGPSYNEQFF. Written as DNA, the CDR3 is TGTGCCAGCACCCCCGAGGGGCCGTCCTACAATGAGCAGTTCTTC. Filled out from reference TRBV7-9 and TRBJ2-1, the complete variable domain reads DTGVSQNPRHKITKRGQNVTFRCDPISEHNRLYWYRQTLGQGPEFLTYFQNEAQLEKSRLLSDRFSAERPKGSFSTLEIQRTEQGDSAMYLCASTPEGPSYNEQFFGPGTRLTVL.

The genes are TRBV12-5 and TRBJ1-6, with 8 nucleotides matching TRBD1. The CDR3 has 14 amino acids. The J segment lost 10 bases and the V segment lost 2 bases, leaving 4 bases of the junction unmatched. Germline V lookup: CDR1 LGHNT, CDR2 FRNRAP. This CDR3 is CASGLSRGQSPLHF. The CDR3 nucleotides are TGTGCTAGTGGTTTGTCCAGGGGGCAATCACCCCTCCACTTT.

This clonotype has ten or more counts. The genes are TRBV6-1 and TRBJ2-5; the match to TRBD1 covers 8 bases. The CDR3 runs 14 residues. Germline loops: CDR1 MNHNS, CDR2 SASEGT. V dropped 4 bases and J dropped 2; count of bases not matched to a gene: 3. The CDR3, as DNA: TGTGCCAGCAGTGGACAGGGGCGACAAGAGACCCAGTACTTC. This gives the protein CASSGQGRQETQYF.

Notes on this clonotype: A much larger clone differs from this one at a single base, so this may be a read error. The rearrangement joins TRBV6-2 or TRBV6-3 to TRBJ1-1; D unclear. Germline CDR1 is MNHEY and CDR2 is SVGEGT. The CDR3 runs 13 residues. The CDR3 region has the DNA TGTGCCAGCAGTCTAGCCATGAACACTGAAGCTTCCTTT. This encodes CASSLAMNTEASF.

This clonotype was observed a handful of times. The chain couples TRBV20-1 to TRBJ2-1; 8 nucleotides align to TRBD2. This CDR3 spans 14 amino acids. With V trimmed by 8 bases and J by 8 bases, 14 bases remained unmatched. The V gene's germline CDR1 is DFQATT and CDR2 SNEGSKA (reference sequence). The CDR3 region is CSPPRGGQRDEQFF. The CDR3 DNA follows: TGCAGTCCTCCCCGGGGGGGGCAGAGGGATGAGCAGTTCTTC.

The chain combines TRBV7-9 with TRBJ2-7; D gene unclear. V was clipped by 2 bases and J by 2 bases, with 28 bases between them. The length of the CDR3 is 20 residues. Germline CDR1 is SEHNR and CDR2 is FQNEAQ (reference sequence). The CDR3 protein is CASSLPLSPLTGKGTYEQYF. CDR3 coding DNA: TGTGCCAGCAGCTTACCCCTGTCACCTCTTACTGGAAAAGGGACCTACGAGCAGTACTTC.

This clonotype came up many times. This chain uses TRBV27 with TRBJ2-2; D possibly uses TRBD1 or TRBD2 (5 bases each). CDR3 length: 14 amino acids. Germline V gene data show CDR1 as MNHEY and CDR2 as SMNVEV (reference sequence). With 0 bases removed from V and 3 bases from J, the gap between germline ends came to 5 bases. As DNA, the CDR3 is TGTGCCAGCAGTTTATCGGGACACACCGGGGAGCTGTTTTTT. It codes for CASSLSGHTGELFF.

The chain joins TRBV10-3 to TRBJ2-2; TRBD1 agrees at 9 bases. CDR3 size: 15 residues. The germline gives CDR1 ENHRY, CDR2 SYGVKD. With V trimmed by 2 bases and J by 8 bases, 6 bases remained unmatched. The CDR3: CAISEPWTGVGELFF. The DNA of the CDR3 is TGTGCCATCAGTGAGCCTTGGACAGGGGTTGGGGAGCTGTTTTTT.